One and the same sample provided the 30 T cell receptor beta chains below, sequenced in a study of blood T cells in healthy people across ages. Then a second PCR, running about 6 to 12 cycles, was carried out with a sample-barcoded 5' primer and a J-beta primer mix. Each CDR3 protein is one row after TCRdb ran MiXCR on the 5' RACE reads. The sample carries about 800,000 distinct CDR3 sequences, approximately 25% recorded once. These data were also filed under a second study, of T cells of mothers and their children.

Input material: blood. The source is a boy between 10 and 17 years old in good health.

This clonotype appeared a few times. V usage is TRBV7-9 and J usage is TRBJ1-2; D uncertain. V gave up 4 bases and J gave up 4 bases, with 19 bases separating them. Germline V gene lookup returns CDR1 SEHNR and CDR2 FQNEAQ (reference sequence). The CDR3 runs to 16 residues. CDR3: CASSSEGWGSVYGYTF. The CDR3, as DNA: TGTGCCAGCAGCTCGGAAGGATGGGGATCCGTCTATGGCTACACCTTC.

This clonotype came up a few times. The chain joins TRBV9 to TRBJ2-3; tentatively, D is TRBD2 (6 bases). The CDR3 has 16 amino acids. CDR1 is SGDLS, CDR2 YYNGEE, per germline. The V and J ends lost 0 bases and 0 bases respectively, with 11 bases between them. The CDR3 region has the DNA TGTGCCAGCAGCGTAGCCGGCGGGGTCAGCACAGATACGCAGTATTTT. Translating it yields CASSVAGGVSTDTQYF.

CDR3 in amino acids: CASSQDRVSGANVLTF. CDR3 nucleotides: TGCGCCAGCAGCCAAGACAGGGTCTCTGGGGCCAACGTCCTGACTTTC. V usage is TRBV5-1 and J usage is TRBJ2-6, with 7 bases fitting TRBD1. CDR1 and CDR2 from the germline V gene are SGHRS and YFSETQ. This CDR3 is built from 16 residues. V shed 4 bases and J 0 bases; nucleotides not matched to a gene: 4.

J is TRBJ2-4 and V is TRBV28, with D unresolved. The ends were cut back, 4 bases at V and 7 bases at J, with 23 bases in the middle. Germline CDR1 and CDR2: MDHEN and SYDVKM. The CDR3 length is 17 residues. Written as DNA, the CDR3 is TGTGCCAGCAGTTCAAGTCCTTACGGGCCATACGGGAACATTCAGTACTTC. It yields the protein CASSSSPYGPYGNIQYF.

The chain combines TRBV29-1 with TRBJ1-1; a weak D match, TRBD1 (6 bases). The germline gives CDR1 SQVTM, CDR2 ANQGSEA. This CDR3 has 12 amino acids. Trimming took off 4 bases at V and 11 bases at J, with 17 bases between the two ends. As DNA, the CDR3 is TGCAGCGTTGGGGGGGCGCGCAACACGGCTTTCTTT. Translating gives CSVGGARNTAFF.

This chain links TRBV7-2 with TRBJ2-5, with TRBD1 matching 7 bases. The assigned J gene may be wrong: the sequence end matches TRBJ2-7 better. The germline V gene has CDR1 SGHTA and CDR2 FQGNSA. The CDR3 contains 13 residues. Here the CDR3 DNA reads TGTGCCAGCAGCCCCACACAGGGGCTCGAGCAGTACTTC. Its translation: CASSPTQGLEQYF.

Only a few counts were recorded for this clonotype. The chain uses TRBV7-2 and TRBJ2-5; 8 bases line up with TRBD1. The J call may be mistaken, given a closer DNA end match to TRBJ2-7. The CDR3 is 15 residues long. Germline assignment: CDR1 SGHTA and CDR2 FQGNSA. CDR3 coding DNA: TGTGCCAGCAGCCTTGGACAGGGAATGCCCTACGAGCAGTACTTC. It is translated as CASSLGQGMPYEQYF.

This clonotype occurred a few times. This chain links TRBV12-3 or TRBV12-4 with TRBJ2-7; 7 bases are a match to TRBD1. With 8 bases clipped from V and 0 bases from J, the junction kept 4 bases outside the gene matches. The CDR3 spans 13 residues. The CDR3 protein is CASQGTASYEQYF. CDR3 bases: TGTGCCAGCCAAGGGACAGCCTCCTACGAGCAGTACTTC.

The chain joins TRBV5-6 to TRBJ2-1, with D unresolved. Trimming shortened V by 1 base and J by 4 bases, and 6 bases separated the two germline ends. This CDR3 spans 13 amino acids. Germline loops: CDR1 SGHDT, CDR2 YYEEEE. CDR3 DNA sequence: TGTGCCAGCAGCTTGTGGTTTTACAATGAGCAGTTCTTC. Amino acid sequence: CASSLWFYNEQFF.

The chain employs TRBV7-2 and TRBJ2-1, with D uncertain. V was shortened by 1 base and J by 7 bases, with 5 bases between the two germline ends. There are 12 residues in the CDR3. Germline V CDR1 and CDR2: SGHTA, FQGNSA. DNA of the CDR3: TGTGCCAGCAGCTTAGATTGGAATGAGCAGTTCTTC. Residues: CASSLDWNEQFF.

The genes are TRBV12-3 or TRBV12-4 and TRBJ2-1; no reliable D call. The CDR3 spans 15 residues. Trimming stripped 2 bases from V and 5 bases from J, with 13 bases between. The CDR3 region has the DNA TGTGCCAGCAGTTTACGAACACCCTTCGACAATGAGCAGTTCTTC. Residues: CASSLRTPFDNEQFF.

V usage is TRBV10-3 and J usage is TRBJ1-6; D remains unclear. Looked up from germline, CDR1 is ENHRY and CDR2 is SYGVKD. CDR3 size: 13 residues. V was trimmed by 0 bases and J by 8 bases, leaving 5 bases between them. This CDR3 reads CAISESSDSPLHF. DNA of the CDR3: TGTGCCATCAGTGAGTCGTCAGATTCACCCCTCCACTTT.

This clonotype was seen a handful of times. The genes are TRBV12-3 or TRBV12-4 and TRBJ1-2, with TRBD1 matching over 7 bases. The CDR3 has 15 amino acids. V gave up 6 bases and J gave up 8 bases; unmatched junction bases: 15. The CDR3 coding sequence is TGTGCCAGCAGCCAAACGGCGGTGGCAGGGGGAGGCTACACCTTC. Translated: CASSQTAVAGGGYTF.

There are a few counts of this clonotype. CDR3 in amino acids: CAPPGASGNTIYF. Written as DNA, the CDR3 is TGTGCCCCCCCAGGGGCATCTGGAAACACCATATATTTT. This chain uses TRBV12-5 with TRBJ1-3; possibly TRBD1 for D (6 bases). The germline gives CDR1 LGHNT, CDR2 FRNRAP. The CDR3 contains 13 residues.

The rearrangement links TRBV9 to TRBJ2-5; the match to TRBD2 covers 8 bases. Gene TRBJ2-1 matches the end of the DNA better, so the J call may be wrong. Germline V gene sequence: CDR1 SGDLS, CDR2 YYNGEE. This CDR3 is 16 amino acids long. CDR3 DNA sequence: TGTGCCAGCAGCGTAGTATCGGGAGGGCCCCTTCATGAGCAGTTCTTC. Protein: CASSVVSGGPLHEQFF.

The chain is built from TRBV25-1 and TRBJ2-1, with D possibly being TRBD2 (5 bases). The CDR3 spans 13 residues. The germline V gene encodes CDR1 MGHDK and CDR2 SYGVNS. V was pared by 8 bases and J by 4 bases, with 12 bases between. The DNA for the CDR3 is TGTGCCAGCGCCAAACTAGGTTACAATGAGCAGTTCTTC. This sequence encodes CASAKLGYNEQFF.

This clonotype was detected a few times. This chain links TRBV29-1 with TRBJ1-4; D ambiguous. Trimming shortened V by 4 bases and J by 3 bases, and 12 bases separated the two germline ends. CDR3 length: 14 residues. From germline, CDR1 is SQVTM and CDR2 ANQGSEA. The chain's CDR3 is CSVAVGNSNEKLFF. DNA of the CDR3: TGCAGCGTTGCAGTGGGGAATTCTAATGAAAAACTGTTTTTT.

This clonotype was counted between two and nine times. V gene TRBV7-9 combines with J gene TRBJ1-2, with D possibly being TRBD1 (5 bases). CDR1 and CDR2 from the germline V gene are SEHNR and FQNEAQ (reference sequence). The V and J ends lost 3 bases and 0 bases respectively, with 8 bases between them. The CDR3 has 14 amino acids. The chain's CDR3 is CASSLGESNYGYTF. The CDR3 bases are TGTGCCAGCAGCTTGGGGGAATCTAACTATGGCTACACCTTC.

This chain connects TRBV7-3 to TRBJ1-2; 8 bases are a match to TRBD1. The V segment lost 3 bases and the J segment 4 bases; nucleotides outside the gene matches: 7. This CDR3 has 15 residues. The V gene's germline CDR1 is SGHTA and CDR2 FQGTGA. The CDR3 coding sequence is TGTGCCAGCAGCTTGTTGGCAGGGGGCGGCTATGGCTACACCTTC. Translation gives CASSLLAGGGYGYTF.

Only a few counts were recorded for this clonotype. This sequence joins TRBV28 and TRBJ2-5, with 13 nucleotides matching TRBD2. The DNA end is a closer match to TRBJ2-1, so the J assignment may be wrong. This CDR3 has 15 amino acids. Per germline, CDR1 MDHEN and CDR2 SYDVKM. The CDR3 DNA sequence: TGTGCCAGCAGTGATCCAACTAGCGGGAGGGATGAGCAGTTCTTC. Protein: CASSDPTSGRDEQFF.

The J gene is TRBJ2-5, the V gene TRBV6-6, with a possible D match to TRBD1 (5 bases). The J call may be mistaken, given a closer DNA end match to TRBJ2-7. The CDR3 extends over 13 amino acids. Germline V lookup: CDR1 MNHNY, CDR2 SVGAGI (reference sequence). The CDR3 region has the DNA TGTGCCAGCACTCTGACAGCTACCTACGAGCAGTACTTC. This translates into CASTLTATYEQYF.

The table lists this clonotype with a few counts. J is TRBJ2-1 and V is TRBV24-1; D possibly corresponds to TRBD1 (5 bases). The CDR3 runs 14 residues. V lost 4 bases and J lost 4, with 10 bases in between. Germline V lookup: CDR1 KGHDR, CDR2 SFDVKD. The CDR3 sequence is CATSDLGQYNEQFF. The CDR3 DNA follows: TGTGCCACCAGTGACCTGGGGCAATACAATGAGCAGTTCTTC.

This clonotype was seen a few times. The chain couples TRBV7-3 to TRBJ2-1; 7 bases align to TRBD2. V was clipped by 2 bases and J by 2 bases; unmatched bases: 3. The CDR3 contains 15 residues. Per the germline V gene, CDR1 is SGHTA and CDR2 is FQGTGA. The CDR3 coding sequence is TGTGCCAGCAGCTTAGAAGCGGGGCCCTACAATGAGCAGTTCTTC. Translated, it gives CASSLEAGPYNEQFF.

Only a few counts were recorded for this clonotype. The V gene is TRBV5-1, the J gene TRBJ2-3, with D possibly being TRBD1 or TRBD2 (5 bases each). Germline V gene data show CDR1 as SGHRS and CDR2 as YFSETQ. Trimming pared 7 bases from V and 2 bases from J, leaving 14 bases between. There are 14 residues in the CDR3. The CDR3 sequence is CASGRDLLTDTQYF. CDR3 nucleotides: TGCGCCAGCGGCCGGGACCTACTCACAGATACGCAGTATTTT.

The CDR3 sequence is CASSLDTHPGRAFF. CDR3 DNA: TGTGCCAGCAGCTTAGACACGCACCCGGGGCGGGCTTTCTTT. V usage is TRBV7-9 and J usage is TRBJ1-1; a possible D gene is TRBD1 (5 bases). The CDR3 is made up of 14 amino acids. The V and J ends lost 1 base and 11 bases respectively, with 17 bases between them. Per germline, CDR1 SEHNR and CDR2 FQNEAQ (reference sequence).

This clonotype has more than one count but fewer than ten. This chain joins TRBV4-3 and TRBJ1-2, with D possibly being TRBD1 (6 bases). This CDR3 region has 13 residues. V lost 0 bases, J lost 8 bases, and 10 bases lay in between. Germline V gives CDR1 LGHNA, CDR2 YSLEER. The CDR3 loop reads CASSQDLRGGYTF. The CDR3 DNA reads as TGCGCCAGCAGCCAAGACCTGAGGGGGGGCTACACCTTC.

CDR3 sequence reads: CSVTRGAGGNTIYF. CDR3 nucleotide sequence: TGCAGCGTTACTCGAGGGGCTGGCGGAAACACCATATATTTT. J is TRBJ1-3 and V is TRBV29-1; D possibly corresponds to TRBD1 (5 bases). CDR1 and CDR2 from the germline V gene are SQVTM and ANQGSEA. The CDR3 sequence is 14 residues long. The ends were cut back, 5 bases at V and 4 bases at J, with 15 bases in the middle.

In this sample, this clonotype turned up many times. This sequence joins TRBV20-1 and TRBJ2-5; tentatively, D is TRBD1 (6 bases). The CDR3 spans 12 residues. Per the germline V gene, CDR1 is DFQATT and CDR2 is SNEGSKA (reference sequence). V lost 3 bases, J lost 2 bases, and 7 bases lay in between. The CDR3 here is CSARGQQETQYF. The CDR3 DNA reads TGCAGTGCTAGGGGACAACAAGAGACCCAGTACTTC.

The gene calls are TRBV12-3 or TRBV12-4 and TRBJ2-3, with TRBD1 identical over 7 bases. This CDR3 comprises 15 residues. V trimming: 5 bases; J trimming: 2 bases; junction bases outside the gene matches: 7. This chain's CDR3 is CASSQQQGTTDTQYF. The CDR3 DNA reads as TGTGCCAGCAGTCAACAACAGGGGACCACAGATACGCAGTATTTT.

This chain links TRBV12-3 or TRBV12-4 with TRBJ1-4; D perhaps matches TRBD1 (6 bases). The CDR3 contains 16 residues. V lost 5 bases and J lost 8, with 21 bases in between. Here the CDR3 reads CASSPQPQGPDEKLFF. The CDR3 DNA reads TGTGCCAGCAGTCCACAGCCTCAGGGGCCGGACGAAAAACTGTTTTTT.